This TCR beta chain was captured by sequencing in a study of blood T cell repertoires in COVID-19. The method was immunoSEQ multiplex PCR; TCRdb's version includes in-frame clones alone and lacks a portion of them. The table has 200,000 or so clones, roughly 85% seen once. Source material: PBMCs or T cells enriched from blood (not recorded which). This clonotype was sampled from a woman in her thirties or forties with acute COVID-19.

Here the CDR3 DNA reads TGTGCCAGCAGTTTATCGGGCCGAGGGGGGGCGTGGGACACAGATACGCAGTATTTT. Its translation is CASSLSGRGGAWDTDTQYF. The J gene is TRBJ2-3, the V gene TRBV27; D perhaps matches TRBD2 (7 bases). Between the trimmed V and J ends, which lost 0 bases and 2 bases, there was a span of 21 bases. The germline gives CDR1 MNHEY, CDR2 SMNVEV (reference sequence). This CDR3 has 19 amino acids.